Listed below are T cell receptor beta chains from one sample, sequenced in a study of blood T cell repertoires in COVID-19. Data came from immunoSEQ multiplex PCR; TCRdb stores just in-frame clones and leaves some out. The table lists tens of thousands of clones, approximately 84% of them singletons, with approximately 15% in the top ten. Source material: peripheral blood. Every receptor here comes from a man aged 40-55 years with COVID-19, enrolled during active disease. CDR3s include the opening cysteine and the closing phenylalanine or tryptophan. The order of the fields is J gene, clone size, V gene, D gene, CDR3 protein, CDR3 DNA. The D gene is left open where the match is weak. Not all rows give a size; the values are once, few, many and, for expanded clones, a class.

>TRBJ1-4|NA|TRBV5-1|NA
CASSLAGPGNEKLFF
TGCGCCAGCAGCCTAGCCGGGCCGGGTAATGAAAAACTGTTTTTT
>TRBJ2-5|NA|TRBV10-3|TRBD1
CAISEGRDRDQETQYF
TGTGCCATCAGTGAAGGTAGGGACAGGGACCAAGAGACCCAGTACTTC
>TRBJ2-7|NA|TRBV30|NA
CAWQRDGMRPEQYF
TGTGCCTGGCAGCGAGACGGTATGAGGCCCGAGCAGTACTTC
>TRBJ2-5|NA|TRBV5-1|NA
CASSLAYSSETQYF
TGCGCCAGCAGCTTGGCCTACAGCTCAGAGACCCAGTACTTC
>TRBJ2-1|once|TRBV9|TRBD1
CASRPDRGQYNEQFF
TGTGCCAGCAGACCCGACAGGGGGCAGTACAATGAGCAGTTCTTC
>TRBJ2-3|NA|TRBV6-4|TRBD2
CASSVSSGGGDTQYF
TGTGCCAGCAGTGTTAGTAGCGGGGGAGGAGATACGCAGTATTTT
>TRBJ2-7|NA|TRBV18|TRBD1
CASSQPGQESYEQYF
TGTGCCAGCTCACAACCGGGACAGGAGTCCTACGAGCAGTACTTC
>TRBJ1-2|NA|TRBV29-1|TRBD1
CSVVQGAVSLYGYTF
TGCAGCGTTGTGCAGGGGGCGGTATCCCTCTATGGCTACACCTTC
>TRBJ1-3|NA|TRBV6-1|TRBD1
CASSEAIFTDRGGNTIYF
TGTGCCAGCAGTGAAGCCATATTCACTGACAGGGGCGGAAACACCATATATTTT
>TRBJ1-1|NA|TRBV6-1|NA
CASSEGNSNTEAFF
TGTGCCAGCAGTGAAGGCAACTCTAACACTGAAGCTTTCTTT
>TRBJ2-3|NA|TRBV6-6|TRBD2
CASTQTSGGTDTQYF
TGTGCCAGCACCCAGACTAGCGGGGGAACAGATACGCAGTATTTT
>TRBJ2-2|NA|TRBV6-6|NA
CASIRGLNTGELFF
TGTGCCAGCATTCGGGGCTTGAACACCGGGGAGCTGTTTTTT
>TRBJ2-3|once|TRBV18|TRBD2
CASSPGAGGSADTQYF
TGTGCCAGCTCACCTGGAGCGGGGGGATCCGCAGATACGCAGTATTTT
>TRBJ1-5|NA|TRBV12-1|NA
CAPGSNQPQHF
TGTGCCCCAGGAAGCAATCAGCCCCAGCATTTT
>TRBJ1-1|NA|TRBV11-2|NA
CASTLAGYRGTEAFF
TGTGCCTCCACTTTAGCGGGCTACCGAGGCACTGAAGCTTTCTTT
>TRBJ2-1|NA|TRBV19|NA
CASTLGQYNEQFF
TGTGCCAGTACCCTAGGACAGTACAATGAGCAGTTCTTC
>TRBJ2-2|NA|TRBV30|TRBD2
CAWSVQTSSDTGELFF
TGTGCCTGGAGTGTACAGACTAGCAGCGACACCGGGGAGCTGTTTTTT
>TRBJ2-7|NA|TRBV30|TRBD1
CAWSLLTGAAGEQYF
TGTGCCTGGAGTCTCCTGACAGGGGCCGCAGGGGAGCAGTACTTC
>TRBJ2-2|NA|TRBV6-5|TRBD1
CASSNRGLNTGELFF
TGTGCCAGCAGTAACAGGGGTTTGAACACCGGGGAGCTGTTTTTT
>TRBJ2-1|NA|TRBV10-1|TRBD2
CASTRGRGGVNEQFF
TGCGCCAGCACCAGGGGTCGCGGGGGGGTTAATGAGCAGTTCTTC
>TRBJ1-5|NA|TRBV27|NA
CASRQHVNQPQHF
TGTGCCAGCAGACAACACGTGAATCAGCCCCAGCATTTT
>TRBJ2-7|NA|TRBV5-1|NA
CASSFLESEQYF
TGCGCCAGCAGCTTCCTAGAAAGCGAGCAGTACTTC
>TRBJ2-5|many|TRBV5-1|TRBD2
CASSLGPSSGQETQYF
TGCGCCAGCAGCTTGGGCCCCTCTAGCGGCCAAGAGACCCAGTACTTC
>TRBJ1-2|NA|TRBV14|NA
CASSQHHGGNYGYTF
TGTGCCAGCAGCCAACATCATGGAGGGAACTATGGCTACACCTTC
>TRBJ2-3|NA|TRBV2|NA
CASRWQGTNTDTQYF
TGTGCCAGCAGATGGCAGGGGACGAACACAGATACGCAGTATTTT
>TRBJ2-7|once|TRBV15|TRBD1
CATSRGPRTGAYEQYF
TGTGCCACCAGCAGAGGTCCCAGGACAGGGGCCTACGAGCAGTACTTC
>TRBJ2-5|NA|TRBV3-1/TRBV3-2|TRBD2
CASSHATSGGVRTQYF
TGTGCCAGCAGCCACGCGACTAGCGGGGGGGTTCGGACCCAGTACTTC